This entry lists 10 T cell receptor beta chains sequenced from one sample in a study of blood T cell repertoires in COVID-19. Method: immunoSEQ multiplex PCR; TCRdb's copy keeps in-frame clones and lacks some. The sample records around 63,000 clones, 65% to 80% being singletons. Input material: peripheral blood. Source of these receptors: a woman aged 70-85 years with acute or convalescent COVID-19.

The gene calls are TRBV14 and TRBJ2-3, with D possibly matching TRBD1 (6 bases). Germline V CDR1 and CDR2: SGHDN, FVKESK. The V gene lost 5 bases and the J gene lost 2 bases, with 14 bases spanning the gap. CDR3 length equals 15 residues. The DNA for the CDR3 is TGTGCCAGCAGCGCCGGGACATATTACACAGATACGCAGTATTTT. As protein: CASSAGTYYTDTQYF. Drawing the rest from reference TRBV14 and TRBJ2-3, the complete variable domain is EAGVTQFPSHSVIEKGQTVTLRCDPISGHDNLYWYRRVMGKEIKFLLHFVKESKQDESGMPNNRFLAERTGGTYSTLKVQPAELEDSGVYFCASSAGTYYTDTQYFGPGTRLTVL.

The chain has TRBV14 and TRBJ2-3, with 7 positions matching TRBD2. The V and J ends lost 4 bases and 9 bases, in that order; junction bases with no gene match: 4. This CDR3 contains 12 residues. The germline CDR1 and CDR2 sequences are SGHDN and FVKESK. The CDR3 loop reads CASSLGGGTQYF. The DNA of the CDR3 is TGTGCCAGCAGCCTAGGCGGGGGAACGCAGTATTTT. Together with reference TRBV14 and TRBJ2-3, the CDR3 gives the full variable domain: EAGVTQFPSHSVIEKGQTVTLRCDPISGHDNLYWYRRVMGKEIKFLLHFVKESKQDESGMPNNRFLAERTGGTYSTLKVQPAELEDSGVYFCASSLGGGTQYFGPGTRLTVL.

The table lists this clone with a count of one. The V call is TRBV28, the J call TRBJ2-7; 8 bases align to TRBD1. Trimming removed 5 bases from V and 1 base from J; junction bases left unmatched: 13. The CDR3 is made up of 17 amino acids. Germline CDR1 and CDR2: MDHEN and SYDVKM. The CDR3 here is CASSPAWGTGRSYEQYF. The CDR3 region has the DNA TGTGCCAGCAGTCCCGCCTGGGGGACAGGTAGGTCCTACGAGCAGTACTTC.

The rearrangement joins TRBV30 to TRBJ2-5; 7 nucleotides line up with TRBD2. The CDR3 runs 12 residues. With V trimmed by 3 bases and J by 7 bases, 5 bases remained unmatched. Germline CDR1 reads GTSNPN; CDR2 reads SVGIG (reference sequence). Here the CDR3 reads CAWRVGRGTQYF. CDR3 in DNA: TGTGCCTGGAGGGTAGGGAGGGGGACCCAGTACTTC.

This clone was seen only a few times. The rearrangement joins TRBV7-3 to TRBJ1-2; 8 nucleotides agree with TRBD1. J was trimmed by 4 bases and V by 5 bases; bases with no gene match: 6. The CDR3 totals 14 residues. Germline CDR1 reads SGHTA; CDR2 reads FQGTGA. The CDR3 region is CASSAGTGPYGYTF. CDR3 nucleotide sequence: TGTGCCAGCAGCGCGGGGACAGGACCCTATGGCTACACCTTC.

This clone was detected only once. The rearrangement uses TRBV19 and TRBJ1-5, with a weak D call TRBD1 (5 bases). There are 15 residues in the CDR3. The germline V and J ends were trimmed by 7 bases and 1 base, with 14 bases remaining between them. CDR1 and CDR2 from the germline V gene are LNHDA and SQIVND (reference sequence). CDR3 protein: CASKGSRHSNQPQHF. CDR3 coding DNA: TGTGCCAGTAAGGGGTCCAGACACAGCAATCAGCCCCAGCATTTT. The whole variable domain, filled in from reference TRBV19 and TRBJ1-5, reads DGGITQSPKYLFRKEGQNVTLSCEQNLNHDAMYWYRQDPGQGLRLIYYSQIVNDFQKGDIAEGYSVSREKKESFPLTVTSAQKNPTAFYLCASKGSRHSNQPQHFGDGTRLSIL.

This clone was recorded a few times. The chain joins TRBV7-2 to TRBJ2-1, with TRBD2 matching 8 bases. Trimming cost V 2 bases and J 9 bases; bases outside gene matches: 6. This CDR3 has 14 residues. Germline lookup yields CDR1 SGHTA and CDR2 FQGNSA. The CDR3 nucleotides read TGTGCCAGCAGCTTAACGGGGGGGACCACTGAGCAGTTCTTC. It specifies CASSLTGGTTEQFF.

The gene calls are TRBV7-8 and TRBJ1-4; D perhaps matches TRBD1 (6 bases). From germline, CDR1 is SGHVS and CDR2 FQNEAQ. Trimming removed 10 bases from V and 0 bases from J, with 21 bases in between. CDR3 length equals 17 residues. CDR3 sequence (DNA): TGTGCCACGGTCCCTGGGGGGGGCGGGGCAACTAATGAAAAACTGTTTTTT. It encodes CATVPGGGGATNEKLFF.

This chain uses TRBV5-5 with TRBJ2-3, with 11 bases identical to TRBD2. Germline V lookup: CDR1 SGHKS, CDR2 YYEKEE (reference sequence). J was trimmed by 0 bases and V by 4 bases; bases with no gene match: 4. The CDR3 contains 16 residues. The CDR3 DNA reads TGTGCCAGCAGCGTAGGGACTAGCGGAAGCACAGATACGCAGTATTTT. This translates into CASSVGTSGSTDTQYF.

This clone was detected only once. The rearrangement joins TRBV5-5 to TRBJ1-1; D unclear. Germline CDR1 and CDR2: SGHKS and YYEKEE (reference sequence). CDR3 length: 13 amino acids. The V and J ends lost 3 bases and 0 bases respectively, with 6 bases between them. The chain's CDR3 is CASSSTVNTEAFF. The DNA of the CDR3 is TGTGCCAGCAGCTCTACAGTGAACACTGAAGCTTTCTTT.